Each of the 27 T cell receptor beta chains below was sequenced from the same sample in a study of OX40 agonist ivuxolimab in advanced cancers. Profiling relied on immunoSEQ multiplex PCR, and the TCRdb table lists in-frame clones only, not all of them. This sample carries some 100,000 clones, 84% of them seen once, and the ten largest clones take 5.5%. Sample: CD4+ or CD8+ T cells sorted from blood, taken in a trial of the OX40 agonist ivuxolimab. These receptors were taken from an adult with an advanced solid tumor such as melanoma, head and neck, liver or kidney cancer.

The chain recombines TRBV9 with TRBJ2-2; D gene unclear. The length of the CDR3 is 15 residues. Trimming took off 0 bases at V and 4 bases at J, with 10 bases between the two ends. CDR1 and CDR2 from the germline V gene are SGDLS and YYNGEE. The CDR3 reads CASSVGPPGTGELFF. In nucleotides, the CDR3 is TGTGCCAGCAGCGTAGGTCCCCCGGGCACCGGGGAGCTGTTTTTT.

V and J are TRBV7-2 and TRBJ2-4, with D possibly called TRBD1 or TRBD2 (5 bases each). V was shortened by 5 bases and J by 6 bases, with 11 bases between the two germline ends. The CDR3 runs to 13 residues. The germline gives CDR1 SGHTA, CDR2 FQGNSA. DNA for the CDR3: TGTGCCAGCAGCCCAATGGGGACAAACATTCAGTACTTC. Translation: CASSPMGTNIQYF.

This chain connects TRBV27 to TRBJ2-7, with 13 bases fitting TRBD2. The CDR3 is 14 residues long. J gave up 2 bases and V 7 bases, and 2 bases lay outside the gene matches. The germline CDR1 and CDR2 sequences are MNHEY and SMNVEV (reference sequence). The CDR3 is CASMTSGGPYEQYF. The CDR3 DNA follows: TGTGCCAGCATGACTAGCGGGGGGCCCTACGAGCAGTACTTC.

This rearrangement joins TRBV19 to TRBJ2-4; the D is unclear. Trimming cost V 4 bases and J 0 bases, with 10 bases left between them. This CDR3 has 15 residues. CDR1 and CDR2 (germline): LNHDA, SQIVND (reference sequence). The CDR3 region is CASSTAELAKNIQYF. The CDR3 coding sequence is TGTGCCAGTAGTACGGCGGAGCTAGCCAAAAACATTCAGTACTTC.

The V and J genes are TRBV9 and TRBJ1-3; tentatively, D is TRBD1 (6 bases). The germline V gene has CDR1 SGDLS and CDR2 YYNGEE. The germline V and J ends were trimmed by 0 bases and 0 bases, with 13 bases remaining between them. The CDR3 sequence is 17 residues long. This CDR3 is CASSVGRQASSGNTIYF. The CDR3 nucleotides are TGTGCCAGCAGCGTAGGTAGACAGGCGAGCTCTGGAAACACCATATATTTT.

J is TRBJ1-5 and V is TRBV27, with 7 bases fitting TRBD1. CDR3 length equals 14 residues. J was trimmed by 2 bases and V by 5 bases; bases with no gene match: 3. Germline CDR1 and CDR2: MNHEY and SMNVEV (reference sequence). This CDR3 reads CASSRQGGNQPQHF. The CDR3 bases are TGTGCCAGCAGTCGACAGGGTGGCAATCAGCCCCAGCATTTT.

V and J are TRBV5-1 and TRBJ1-5; 7 bases fit TRBD1. CDR3 length: 13 residues. Germline values: CDR1 SGHRS, CDR2 YFSETQ. Trimming took 6 bases from V and 4 from J; bases not matched to a gene: 4. The CDR3 region has the DNA TGCGCCAGCAACTCGGGACAGAATCAGCCCCAGCATTTT. This gives the protein CASNSGQNQPQHF.

This chain joins TRBV11-2 and TRBJ2-3, with D perhaps matching TRBD1 (6 bases). This CDR3 has 18 amino acids. Germline V gene sequence: CDR1 SGHAT, CDR2 FQNNGV. Trimming pared 7 bases from V and 0 bases from J, leaving 23 bases between. The CDR3 here is CASNSRGHGIGSTDTQYF. The DNA for the CDR3 is TGTGCCAGCAATAGCAGGGGTCACGGGATAGGGAGCACAGATACGCAGTATTTT.

The rearrangement links TRBV21-1 to TRBJ2-1; TRBD2 was called by the table and not checked on the DNA. TRBV21-1 represents a pseudogene. The CDR3 is 16 amino acids. The CDR3 DNA reads TGTGCCAGCAGCAAAGGACTAGCACGTCCCTACAATGAGCAGTTCTTC. Translating gives CASSKGLARPYNEQFF.

The gene calls are TRBV10-2 and TRBJ2-1; 11 bases are a match to TRBD2. With 8 bases clipped from V and 7 bases from J, the junction kept 10 bases outside the gene matches. CDR3 length: 15 amino acids. Looked up from germline, CDR1 is WSHSY and CDR2 is SAAADI. The CDR3 DNA sequence: TGCGCCAGCTCGTCGGGACTAGCGGTCTGGAATGAGCAGTTCTTC. Protein sequence: CASSSGLAVWNEQFF.

The chain combines TRBV7-2 with TRBJ1-4, with unresolved D. V lost 3 bases and J lost 5, with 16 bases in between. Germline V CDR1 and CDR2: SGHTA, FQGNSA. The CDR3 runs 16 residues. Written as DNA, the CDR3 is TGTGCCAGCAGCTTTCGTTTGGGGAGCTCAAATGAAAAACTGTTTTTT. It specifies CASSFRLGSSNEKLFF. Using reference TRBV7-2 and TRBJ1-4 for the parts outside the CDR3, the full variable domain is GAGVSQSPSNKVTEKGKDVELRCDPISGHTALYWYRQSLGQGLEFLIYFQGNSAPDKSGLPSDRFSAERTGGSVSTLTIQRTQQEDSAVYLCASSFRLGSSNEKLFFGSGTQLSVL.

The rearrangement links TRBV5-6 to TRBJ2-3, with D maybe TRBD2 (5 bases). CDR3 length: 14 amino acids. Looked up from germline, CDR1 is SGHDT and CDR2 is YYEEEE. The V end lost 0 bases, the J end lost 6 bases, and 11 bases lay between the germline ends. CDR3 in amino acids: CASSLALGLDTQYF. The CDR3 DNA reads as TGTGCCAGCAGCTTGGCACTAGGTCTTGATACGCAGTATTTT. Variable domain in full (rest from reference TRBV5-6 and TRBJ2-3): DAGVTQSPTHLIKTRGQQVTLRCSPKSGHDTVSWYQQALGQGPQFIFQYYEEEERQRGNFPDRFSGHQFPNYSSELNVNALLLGDSALYLCASSLALGLDTQYFGPGTRLTVL.

The V call is TRBV5-1, the J call TRBJ1-2; D is uncertain. The V end was cut by 0 bases, the J end by 0 bases, with 9 bases between. The V gene's germline CDR1 is SGHRS and CDR2 YFSETQ. The CDR3 totals 15 residues. The DNA for the CDR3 is TGCGCCAGCAGCTTGGGCGGAGCAACTAACTATGGCTACACCTTC. It is translated as CASSLGGATNYGYTF.

The chain couples TRBV10-2 to TRBJ2-2; possible D gene TRBD2, 5 bases. Germline V lookup: CDR1 WSHSY, CDR2 SAAADI. V lost 6 bases to trimming and J lost 6 bases, with 8 bases between them. The CDR3 loop spans 12 amino acids. The CDR3 coding sequence is TGCGCCAGCAGGGACTCCCCCGGGGAGCTGTTTTTT. Encoded protein: CASRDSPGELFF.

The chain combines TRBV15 with TRBJ2-7, with D possibly being TRBD1 (5 bases). The CDR3 has 15 residues. The V and J ends lost 0 bases and 3 bases respectively, with 12 bases between them. CDR1 is LNHNV and CDR2 is YYDKDF in the germline V gene (reference sequence). The DNA of the CDR3 is TGTGCCACCAGCAGAGAAAGGGGTGCCCTCTACGAGCAGTACTTC. This encodes CATSRERGALYEQYF.

The chain employs TRBV10-3 and TRBJ1-3; D is unresolved. Germline V gene sequence: CDR1 ENHRY, CDR2 SYGVKD. The CDR3 sequence is 12 residues long. V was shortened by 8 bases and J by 3 bases, with 8 bases between the two germline ends. The DNA for the CDR3 is TGTGCCATCGAAGGAGGTGGAAACACCATATATTTT. It specifies CAIEGGGNTIYF.

The chain links TRBV7-2 to TRBJ2-1; 10 bases align to TRBD2. Looked up from germline, CDR1 is SGHTA and CDR2 is FQGNSA. V dropped 6 bases and J dropped 6; count of bases not matched to a gene: 2. This CDR3 comprises 13 residues. The DNA for the CDR3 is TGTGCCAGCAGTGAGCGGGGGGGCAATGAGCAGTTCTTC. Encoded protein: CASSERGGNEQFF.

The chain uses TRBV19 and TRBJ1-2; D perhaps matches TRBD1 (5 bases). The CDR3 runs to 12 residues. V lost 7 bases and J 8 bases, leaving 14 bases between the germline ends. Per germline, CDR1 LNHDA and CDR2 SQIVND (reference sequence). CDR3 in amino acids: CASMAGTGGYTF. CDR3 sequence (DNA): TGTGCCAGTATGGCCGGGACGGGGGGCTACACCTTC. Using reference TRBV19 and TRBJ1-2 for the parts outside the CDR3, the full variable domain is DGGITQSPKYLFRKEGQNVTLSCEQNLNHDAMYWYRQDPGQGLRLIYYSQIVNDFQKGDIAEGYSVSREKKESFPLTVTSAQKNPTAFYLCASMAGTGGYTFGSGTRLTVV.

This clone was counted between two and nine times. This rearrangement joins TRBV9 to TRBJ2-1; 10 positions match TRBD2. This CDR3 is 16 amino acids long. The J segment lost 4 bases and the V segment lost 2 bases, leaving 6 bases of the junction unmatched. Germline V gene sequence: CDR1 SGDLS, CDR2 YYNGEE. The CDR3 spells CASSVTASGGYNEQFF. The CDR3 DNA reads TGTGCCAGCAGCGTTACGGCTAGCGGGGGTTACAATGAGCAGTTCTTC.

V and J are TRBV11-2 and TRBJ1-2; D gene ambiguous. Germline V gene data show CDR1 as SGHAT and CDR2 as FQNNGV. V was pared by 1 base and J by 5 bases, with 11 bases between. The CDR3 is 14 amino acids. This chain's CDR3 is CASSLVPGGYGYTF. CDR3 nucleotides: TGTGCCAGCAGCTTAGTTCCAGGCGGATATGGCTACACCTTC.

This sequence joins TRBV7-2 and TRBJ2-7; 11 bases are a match to TRBD2. CDR3 length: 14 residues. J lost 2 bases, V lost 9 bases, and 6 bases had no gene match. The V gene's germline CDR1 is SGHTA and CDR2 FQGNSA. As DNA, the CDR3 is TGTGCCAGACTAGCGGGAGTCCTGACCTACGAGCAGTACTTC. Amino acids: CARLAGVLTYEQYF. The whole variable domain, remainder taken from reference TRBV7-2 and TRBJ2-7, is GAGVSQSPSNKVTEKGKDVELRCDPISGHTALYWYRQSLGQGLEFLIYFQGNSAPDKSGLPSDRFSAERTGGSVSTLTIQRTQQEDSAVYLCARLAGVLTYEQYFGPGTRLTVT.

V usage is TRBV12-5 and J usage is TRBJ1-2, with D uncertain. This CDR3 region has 12 residues. The germline gives CDR1 LGHNT, CDR2 FRNRAP. V lost 1 base to trimming and J lost 7 bases, with 7 bases between them. As DNA, the CDR3 is TGTGCTAGTGGTTTGGCGAGTCTTGGCTACACCTTC. Protein product: CASGLASLGYTF.

The chain couples TRBV19 to TRBJ2-2; the D gene is possibly TRBD2 (6 bases). The CDR3 runs 14 residues. The germline V gene encodes CDR1 LNHDA and CDR2 SQIVND (reference sequence). V was pared by 6 bases and J by 1 base, with 9 bases between. CDR3 sequence (DNA): TGTGCCAGTAGATGGGGACTGAACACCGGGGAGCTGTTTTTT. Its translation: CASRWGLNTGELFF.

The chain recombines TRBV29-1 with TRBJ2-3, with 11 bases aligning to TRBD2. CDR1 SQVTM and CDR2 ANQGSEA come from the germline V gene. CDR3 length equals 15 residues. J gave up 2 bases and V 6 bases, and 7 bases lay outside the gene matches. The CDR3 DNA is TGCAGCGTCACAGGACTAGCGGGTCACACAGATACGCAGTATTTT. Translating gives CSVTGLAGHTDTQYF.

The rearrangement uses TRBV27 and TRBJ1-6; D gene unclear. The CDR3 extends over 14 amino acids. Germline CDR1 and CDR2: MNHEY and SMNVEV (reference sequence). V was shortened by 5 bases and J by 10 bases, with 15 bases between the two germline ends. The CDR3 coding sequence is TGTGCCAGCAGTCCCCCTCAGGAGAGATCACCCCTCCACTTT. It codes for CASSPPQERSPLHF.

V gene TRBV28 combines with J gene TRBJ1-1; no clear D gene. V shed 6 bases and J shed 5 bases, with 19 bases lying between them. Germline V gives CDR1 MDHEN, CDR2 SYDVKM. CDR3 size: 15 residues. Here the CDR3 reads CASRLSEAARTEAFF. CDR3 bases: TGTGCCAGCAGGCTGTCGGAGGCGGCGCGTACTGAAGCTTTCTTT.

This clone came up a few times. The V and J genes are TRBV7-9 and TRBJ2-2; no firm D call. CDR3 length equals 13 residues. Trimming took 5 bases from V and 6 from J, leaving 10 bases between them. From germline, CDR1 is SEHNR and CDR2 FQNEAQ (reference sequence). The CDR3 region is CASSPNSSGELFF. The CDR3 nucleotides are TGTGCCAGCAGCCCCAACTCCTCCGGGGAGCTGTTTTTT.